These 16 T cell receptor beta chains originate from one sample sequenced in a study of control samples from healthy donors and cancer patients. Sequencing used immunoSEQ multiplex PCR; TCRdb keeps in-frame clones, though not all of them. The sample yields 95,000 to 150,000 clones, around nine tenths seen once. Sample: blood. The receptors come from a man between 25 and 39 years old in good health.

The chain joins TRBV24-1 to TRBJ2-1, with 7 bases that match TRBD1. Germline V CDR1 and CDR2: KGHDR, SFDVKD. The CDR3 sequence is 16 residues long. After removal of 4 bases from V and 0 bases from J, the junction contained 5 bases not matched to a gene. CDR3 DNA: TGTGCCACCAGTGACCCGACAGGGAACTCCTACAATGAGCAGTTCTTC. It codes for CATSDPTGNSYNEQFF.

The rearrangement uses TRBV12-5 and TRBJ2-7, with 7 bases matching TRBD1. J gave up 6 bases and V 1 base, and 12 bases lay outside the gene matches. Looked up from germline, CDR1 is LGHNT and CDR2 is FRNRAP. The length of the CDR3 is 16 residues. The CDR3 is CASGLDGQAGWSEQYF. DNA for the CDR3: TGTGCTAGTGGTTTGGATGGACAGGCTGGTTGGAGCGAGCAGTACTTC.

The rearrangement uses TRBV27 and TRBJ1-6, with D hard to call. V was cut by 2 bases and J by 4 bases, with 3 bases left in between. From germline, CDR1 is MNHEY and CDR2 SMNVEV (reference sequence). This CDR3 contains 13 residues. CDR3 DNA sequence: TGTGCCAGCAGTTTAGAGTATAATTCACCCCTCCACTTT. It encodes CASSLEYNSPLHF.

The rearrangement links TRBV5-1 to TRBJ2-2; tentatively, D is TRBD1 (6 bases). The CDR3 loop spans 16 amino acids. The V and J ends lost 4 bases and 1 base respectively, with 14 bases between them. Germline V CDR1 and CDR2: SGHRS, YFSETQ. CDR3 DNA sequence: TGCGCCAGCAGCGGATCCAGACAGGAGAACACCGGGGAGCTGTTTTTT. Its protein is CASSGSRQENTGELFF.

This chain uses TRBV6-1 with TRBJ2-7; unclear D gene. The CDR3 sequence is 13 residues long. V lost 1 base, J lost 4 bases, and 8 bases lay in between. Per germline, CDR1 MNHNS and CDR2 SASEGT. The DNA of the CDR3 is TGTGCCAGCAGTGAAGGGTACGGTTACGAGCAGTACTTC. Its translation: CASSEGYGYEQYF.

CDR3 in DNA: TGTGCCAGCGGGTTTCTAGGTGGCAGGGATGAATCACCCCTCCACTTT. Residues: CASGFLGGRDESPLHF. V gene TRBV11-3 combines with J gene TRBJ1-6; possible D gene TRBD1, 5 bases. Deletions cut 8 bases from V and 10 bases from J, with 24 bases between. The germline V gene encodes CDR1 SGHNT and CDR2 YENEEA. CDR3 length: 16 amino acids.

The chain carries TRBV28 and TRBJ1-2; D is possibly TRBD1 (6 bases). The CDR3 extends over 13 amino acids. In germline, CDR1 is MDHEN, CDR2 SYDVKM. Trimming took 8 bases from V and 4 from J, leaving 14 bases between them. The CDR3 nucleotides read TGTGCCAGCCGAGGCGGGGGCCGCTATGGCTACACCTTC. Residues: CASRGGGRYGYTF.

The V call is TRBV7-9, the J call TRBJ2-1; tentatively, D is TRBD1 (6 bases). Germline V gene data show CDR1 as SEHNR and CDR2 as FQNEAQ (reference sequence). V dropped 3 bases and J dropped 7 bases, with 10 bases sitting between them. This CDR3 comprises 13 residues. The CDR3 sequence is CASSFGQGNEQFF. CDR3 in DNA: TGTGCCAGCAGCTTTGGTCAGGGGAATGAGCAGTTCTTC. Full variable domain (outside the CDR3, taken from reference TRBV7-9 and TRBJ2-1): DTGVSQNPRHKITKRGQNVTFRCDPISEHNRLYWYRQTLGQGPEFLTYFQNEAQLEKSRLLSDRFSAERPKGSFSTLEIQRTEQGDSAMYLCASSFGQGNEQFFGPGTRLTVL.

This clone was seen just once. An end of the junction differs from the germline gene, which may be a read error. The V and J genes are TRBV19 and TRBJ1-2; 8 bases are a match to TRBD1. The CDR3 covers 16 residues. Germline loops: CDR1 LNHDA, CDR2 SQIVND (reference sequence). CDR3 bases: TGTGCCAGTAGTCTAGACGGACAGGGATTTGCCTATGGCTACACCTTC. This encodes CASSLDGQGFAYGYTF.

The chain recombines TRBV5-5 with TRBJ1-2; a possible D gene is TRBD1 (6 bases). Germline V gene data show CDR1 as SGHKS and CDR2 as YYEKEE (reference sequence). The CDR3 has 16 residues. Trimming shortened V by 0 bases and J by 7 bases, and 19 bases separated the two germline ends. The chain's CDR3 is CASSLANTGFLGGYTF. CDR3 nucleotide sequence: TGTGCCAGCAGCTTGGCCAACACAGGGTTTTTAGGTGGCTACACCTTC.

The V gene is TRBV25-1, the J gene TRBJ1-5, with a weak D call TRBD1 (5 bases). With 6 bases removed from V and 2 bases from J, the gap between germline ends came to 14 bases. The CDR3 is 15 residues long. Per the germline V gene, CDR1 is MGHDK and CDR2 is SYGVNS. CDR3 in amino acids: CASRGPGHGNQPQHF. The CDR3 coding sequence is TGTGCCAGCAGAGGACCGGGGCACGGCAATCAGCCCCAGCATTTT.

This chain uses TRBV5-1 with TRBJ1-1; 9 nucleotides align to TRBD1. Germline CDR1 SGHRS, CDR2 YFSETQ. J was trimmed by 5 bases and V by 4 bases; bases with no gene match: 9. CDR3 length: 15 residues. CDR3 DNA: TGCGCCAGCAGCGCTCCTGACAGGGGGGAGACTGAAGCTTTCTTT. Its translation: CASSAPDRGETEAFF. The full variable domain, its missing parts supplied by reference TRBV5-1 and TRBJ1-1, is KAGVTQTPRYLIKTRGQQVTLSCSPISGHRSVSWYQQTPGQGLQFLFEYFSETQRNKGNFPGRFSGRQFSNSRSEMNVSTLELGDSALYLCASSAPDRGETEAFFGQGTRLTVV.

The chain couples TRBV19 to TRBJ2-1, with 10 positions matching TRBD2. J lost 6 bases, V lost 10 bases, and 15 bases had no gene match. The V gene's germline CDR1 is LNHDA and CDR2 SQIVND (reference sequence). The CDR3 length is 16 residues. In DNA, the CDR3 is TGTGCCACAGTAACTAGGTCCAGCGGGGGGGCCAATGAGCAGTTCTTC. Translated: CATVTRSSGGANEQFF.

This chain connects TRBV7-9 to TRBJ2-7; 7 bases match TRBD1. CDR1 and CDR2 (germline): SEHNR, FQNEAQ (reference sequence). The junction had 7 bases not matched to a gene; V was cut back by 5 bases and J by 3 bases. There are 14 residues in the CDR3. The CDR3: CASSTGTVYYEQYF. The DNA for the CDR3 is TGTGCCAGCAGCACCGGGACAGTGTACTACGAGCAGTACTTC. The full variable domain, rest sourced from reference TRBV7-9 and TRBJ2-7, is DTGVSQNPRHKITKRGQNVTFRCDPISEHNRLYWYRQTLGQGPEFLTYFQNEAQLEKSRLLSDRFSAERPKGSFSTLEIQRTEQGDSAMYLCASSTGTVYYEQYFGPGTRLTVT.

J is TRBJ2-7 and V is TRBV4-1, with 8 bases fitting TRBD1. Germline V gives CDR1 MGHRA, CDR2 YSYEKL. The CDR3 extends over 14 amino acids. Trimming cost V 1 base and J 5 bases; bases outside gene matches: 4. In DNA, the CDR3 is TGCGCCAGCAGCCAAGTTCAGGGGGCGGACGAGCAGTACTTC. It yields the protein CASSQVQGADEQYF.

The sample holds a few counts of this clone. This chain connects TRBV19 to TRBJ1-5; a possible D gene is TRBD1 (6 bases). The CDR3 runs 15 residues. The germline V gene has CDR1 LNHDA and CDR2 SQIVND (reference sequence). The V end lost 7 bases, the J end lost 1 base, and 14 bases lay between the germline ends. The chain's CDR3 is CASTQAGASNQPQHF. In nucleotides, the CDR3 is TGTGCCAGTACGCAAGCGGGGGCGAGCAATCAGCCCCAGCATTTT.